One and the same sample provided the 17 T cell receptor beta chains below, sequenced in a study of blood T cells in healthy people across ages. Sample-barcoded 5' priming and a J-beta primer mix drove a second PCR of roughly 6 to 12 cycles. TCRdb reprocessed the 5' RACE reads via MiXCR and lists one record per CDR3 protein. Of around 400,000 distinct CDR3 sequences listed, about half were seen once; the top ten hold approximately 51%. Material: blood. The receptors were sampled from a man in his sixties in good health.

This clonotype has only a few counts. The gene calls are TRBV28 and TRBJ2-3; TRBD2 might be the D (5 bases). The CDR3 loop spans 12 amino acids. Trimming removed 6 bases from V and 3 bases from J, with 7 bases in between. The V gene's germline CDR1 is MDHEN and CDR2 SYDVKM. CDR3 sequence (DNA): TGTGCCAGCAGCCGAGGGACAGATACGCAGTATTTT. Translating it yields CASSRGTDTQYF. The full variable domain, completed using reference TRBV28 and TRBJ2-3, is DVKVTQSSRYLVKRTGEKVFLECVQDMDHENMFWYRQDPGLGLRLIYFSYDVKMKEKGDIPEGYSVSREKKERFSLILESASTNQTSMYLCASSRGTDTQYFGPGTRLTVL.

CDR3 bases: TGTGCCTGGAGCCCCATAACAGCCAAAAACATTCAGTACTTC. Protein sequence: CAWSPITAKNIQYF. The rearrangement joins TRBV30 to TRBJ2-4; D unclear. The CDR3 covers 14 residues. Germline V gives CDR1 GTSNPN, CDR2 SVGIG (reference sequence). V gave up 3 bases and J gave up 0 bases, with 9 bases separating them.

This clonotype appeared a few times. V and J are TRBV6-5 and TRBJ1-1; D is undetermined. Deletions cut 4 bases from V and 6 bases from J, with 6 bases between. CDR1 and CDR2 from the germline V gene are MNHEY and SVGAGI. This CDR3 is 11 amino acids long. CDR3 DNA sequence: TGTGCCAGCAGTTCAGGCGCTGAAGCTTTCTTT. Translated, it gives CASSSGAEAFF.

The chain employs TRBV7-6 and TRBJ2-7; tentatively, D is TRBD1 or TRBD2 (5 bases each). The CDR3 is 15 residues long. Between the trimmed V and J ends, which lost 5 bases and 4 bases, there was a span of 18 bases. CDR1 and CDR2 (germline): SGHVS, FNYEAQ. CDR3 loop: CASSPYGEEGYEQYF. In DNA, the CDR3 is TGTGCCAGCAGCCCATATGGGGAAGAGGGGTACGAGCAGTACTTC. The whole variable domain, filled in from reference TRBV7-6 and TRBJ2-7, reads GAGVSQSPRYKVTKRGQDVALRCDPISGHVSLYWYRQALGQGPEFLTYFNYEAQQDKSGLPNDRFSAERPEGSISTLTIQRTEQRDSAMYRCASSPYGEEGYEQYFGPGTRLTVT.

The genes are TRBV12-3 or TRBV12-4 and TRBJ2-1; TRBD2 agrees at 14 bases. The CDR3 extends over 15 amino acids. V lost 10 bases and J lost 6; bases outside the gene matches: 8. CDR3 nucleotide sequence: TGTGCCACCCGACTAGCGGGGGGGCCGAGCAATGAGCAGTTCTTC. Translation: CATRLAGGPSNEQFF.

The V gene is TRBV6-1, the J gene TRBJ1-5; maybe TRBD1 (5 bases). This CDR3 has 15 residues. Trimming removed 1 base from V and 4 bases from J, with 11 bases in between. CDR1 is MNHNS, CDR2 SASEGT, per germline. Here the CDR3 reads CASSEGTFENQPQHF. In DNA, the CDR3 is TGTGCCAGCAGTGAAGGGACATTTGAGAATCAGCCCCAGCATTTT.

The V gene is TRBV2, the J gene TRBJ2-3, with TRBD1 identical over 7 bases. Per the germline V gene, CDR1 is SNHLY and CDR2 is FYNNEI. The V gene end was trimmed by 6 bases and the J gene end by 4 bases; junction bases not matched to a gene: 10. The CDR3 covers 15 residues. The DNA for the CDR3 is TGTGCCAGCAGCTCGACAGGGTCGGGCGCAGATACGCAGTATTTT. Translated: CASSSTGSGADTQYF.

The chain has TRBV5-1 and TRBJ1-4; 7 nucleotides line up with TRBD1. Germline V gives CDR1 SGHRS, CDR2 YFSETQ. CDR3 length: 16 residues. The junction had 7 bases not matched to a gene; V was cut back by 0 bases and J by 5 bases. Here the CDR3 reads CASSLGLGQKNEKLFF. CDR3 DNA sequence: TGCGCCAGCAGCTTGGGTTTGGGACAGAAGAATGAAAAACTGTTTTTT.

This clonotype has just a few counts. The V call is TRBV20-1, the J call TRBJ2-7, with D maybe TRBD1 (6 bases). Trimming took 1 base from V and 5 from J, leaving 9 bases between them. CDR3 size: 12 residues. Germline CDR1 and CDR2: DFQATT and SNEGSKA (reference sequence). CDR3 sequence reads: CSARGQVNEQYF. Here the CDR3 DNA reads TGCAGTGCTAGAGGACAGGTCAACGAGCAGTACTTC.

The V gene is TRBV12-3 or TRBV12-4, the J gene TRBJ1-2; D not certain. The CDR3 runs to 13 residues. Deletions cut 5 bases from V and 4 bases from J, with 11 bases between. The CDR3 region has the DNA TGTGCCAGCAGTGTGTATAGGGCCTATGGCTACACCTTC. Translation: CASSVYRAYGYTF.

J is TRBJ2-1 and V is TRBV14; 11 nucleotides align to TRBD2. The CDR3 has 18 amino acids. Germline CDR1 is SGHDN and CDR2 is FVKESK. V gave up 1 base and J gave up 7 bases; unmatched junction bases: 12. The chain's CDR3 is CASSQGEVFSGRGNEQFF. DNA for the CDR3: TGTGCCAGCAGCCAAGGTGAAGTCTTTAGCGGGAGGGGTAATGAGCAGTTCTTC.

V gene TRBV9 combines with J gene TRBJ2-5; 15 bases fit TRBD2. V was pared by 6 bases and J by 2 bases, with 20 bases of the junction left unmatched. Germline-derived CDR1 and CDR2 are SGDLS and YYNGEE. The CDR3 runs to 21 residues. DNA of the CDR3: TGTGCCAGCACCGAACCGGGACTAGCGGGAGGCCACCTAATATTACAAGAGACCCAGTACTTC. Its protein is CASTEPGLAGGHLILQETQYF.

This clonotype was detected a few times. The chain carries TRBV30 and TRBJ1-5; no clear D gene. CDR1 GTSNPN and CDR2 SVGIG come from the germline V gene (reference sequence). V gave up 2 bases and J gave up 5 bases, with 10 bases separating them. The length of the CDR3 is 13 residues. The CDR3 nucleotides are TGTGCCTGGAGTAGGGAGGCCGATCAGCCCCAGCATTTT. Translation: CAWSREADQPQHF.

This clonotype was seen a few times. The CDR3, as DNA: TGTGCCAGCACAAGAGCCCCAGAGACCCAGTACTTC. Residues: CASTRAPETQYF. V is TRBV6-2 or TRBV6-3 and J is TRBJ2-5; D not resolved. V gave up 7 bases and J gave up 4 bases, with 10 bases separating them. This CDR3 region has 12 residues. CDR1 and CDR2 from the germline V gene are MNHEY and SVGEGT.

This sequence joins TRBV6-5 and TRBJ1-2; D is unresolved. The CDR3 has 12 amino acids. From germline, CDR1 is MNHEY and CDR2 SVGAGI. Trimming stripped 7 bases from V and 4 bases from J, with 10 bases between. The CDR3 nucleotides are TGTGCCAGCATGGGCAGCTCCTATGGCTACACCTTC. Residues: CASMGSSYGYTF.

The gene calls are TRBV13 and TRBJ2-5; 10 bases fit TRBD1. Near its end, the DNA agrees better with TRBJ2-7, so the J call may be wrong. CDR3 size: 15 residues. Germline lookup yields CDR1 PRHDT and CDR2 FYEKMQ (reference sequence). The CDR3 DNA is TGTGCCAGCAGCTTAACCGGCGGGACAGGGGTCGAGCAGTACTTC. This codes for CASSLTGGTGVEQYF.

The rearrangement joins TRBV7-2 to TRBJ2-4; a possible D gene is TRBD2 (6 bases). The J call may not be correct, given that the DNA end is closer to TRBJ2-7. CDR3 length: 17 residues. CDR1 is SGHTA, CDR2 FQGNSA, per germline. The CDR3 coding sequence is TGTGCCAGCAGCTTAAGGTTGGGTAGCGGAGGGAGCTACGAGCAGTACTTC. Protein product: CASSLRLGSGGSYEQYF.